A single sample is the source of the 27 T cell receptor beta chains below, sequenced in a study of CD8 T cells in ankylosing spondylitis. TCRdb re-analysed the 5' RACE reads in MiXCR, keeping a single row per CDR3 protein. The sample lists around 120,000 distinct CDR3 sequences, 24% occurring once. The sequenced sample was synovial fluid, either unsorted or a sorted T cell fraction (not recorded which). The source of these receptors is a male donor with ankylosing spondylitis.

CDR3 sequence (DNA): TGTGCCAGCAGCCAAACTCCGGGTCGCGGCACAGATACGCAGTATTTT. Protein sequence: CASSQTPGRGTDTQYF. This chain uses TRBV4-2 with TRBJ2-3, with D hard to call. V was cut by 2 bases and J by 1 base, with 13 bases left in between. The CDR3 is 16 amino acids. Germline V gene sequence: CDR1 LGHNA, CDR2 YNFKEQ.

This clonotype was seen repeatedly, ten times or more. CDR3 nucleotides: TGTGCCAGCACCTCGATGTCAGATTACAATGAGCAGTTCTTC. Amino acids: CASTSMSDYNEQFF. V is TRBV7-2 and J is TRBJ2-1; D is unclear. Trimming stripped 7 bases from V and 4 bases from J, with 14 bases between. The CDR3 runs 14 residues. Germline lookup yields CDR1 SGHTA and CDR2 FQGNSA.

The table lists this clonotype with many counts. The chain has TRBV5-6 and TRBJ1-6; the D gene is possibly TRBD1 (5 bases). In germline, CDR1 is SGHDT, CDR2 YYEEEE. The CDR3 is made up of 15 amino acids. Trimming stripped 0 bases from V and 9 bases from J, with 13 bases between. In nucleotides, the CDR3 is TGTGCCAGCAGCTTGGGACCACAGGATTCTTCACCCCTCCACTTT. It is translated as CASSLGPQDSSPLHF.

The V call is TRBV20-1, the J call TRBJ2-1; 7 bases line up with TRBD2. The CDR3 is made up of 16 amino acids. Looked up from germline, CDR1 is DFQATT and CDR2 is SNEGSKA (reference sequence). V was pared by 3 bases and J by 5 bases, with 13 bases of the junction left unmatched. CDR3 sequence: CSASVRERLRDNEQFF. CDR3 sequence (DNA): TGCAGTGCTAGTGTGCGGGAGAGGCTACGAGACAATGAGCAGTTCTTC.

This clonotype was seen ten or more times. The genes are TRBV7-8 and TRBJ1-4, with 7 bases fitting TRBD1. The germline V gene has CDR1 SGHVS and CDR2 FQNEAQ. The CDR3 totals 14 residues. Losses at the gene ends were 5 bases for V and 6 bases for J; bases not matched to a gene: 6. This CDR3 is CASSGDRVDEKLFF. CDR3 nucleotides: TGTGCCAGCAGCGGAGACAGGGTCGATGAAAAACTGTTTTTT.

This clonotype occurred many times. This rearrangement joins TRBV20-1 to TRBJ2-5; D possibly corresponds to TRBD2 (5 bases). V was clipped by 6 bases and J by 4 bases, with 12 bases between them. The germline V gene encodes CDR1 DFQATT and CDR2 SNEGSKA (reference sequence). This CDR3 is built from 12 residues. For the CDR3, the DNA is TGCAGTGCCCTAGGAGGATTAGAGACCCAGTACTTC. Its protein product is CSALGGLETQYF.

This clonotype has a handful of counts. This chain's CDR3 is CASSYSSRYEQYF. CDR3 DNA: TGTGCCAGCAGTTACTCATCCCGCTACGAGCAGTACTTC. The chain joins TRBV6-6 to TRBJ2-7; the D is unclear. The V end lost 0 bases, the J end lost 3 bases, and 6 bases lay between the germline ends. Germline V gene lookup returns CDR1 MNHNY and CDR2 SVGAGI (reference sequence). This CDR3 has 13 residues.

In nucleotides, the CDR3 is TGTGCCAGCAGCTTAGACCCCTCGGGGCGGGTGGAGACCCAGTACTTC. This gives the protein CASSLDPSGRVETQYF. The chain couples TRBV7-7 to TRBJ2-5; D possibly matches TRBD1 or TRBD2 (5 bases each). The V gene lost 1 base and the J gene lost 5 bases, with 17 bases spanning the gap. This CDR3 is built from 16 residues. In germline, CDR1 is SSHAT, CDR2 FNYEAQ (reference sequence).

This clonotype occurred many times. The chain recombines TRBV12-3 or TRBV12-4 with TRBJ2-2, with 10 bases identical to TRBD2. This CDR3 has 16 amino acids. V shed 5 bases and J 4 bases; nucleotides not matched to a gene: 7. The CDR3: CASSASSGSVTGELFF. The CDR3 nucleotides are TGTGCCAGCAGTGCCTCTAGCGGGAGTGTCACCGGGGAGCTGTTTTTT.

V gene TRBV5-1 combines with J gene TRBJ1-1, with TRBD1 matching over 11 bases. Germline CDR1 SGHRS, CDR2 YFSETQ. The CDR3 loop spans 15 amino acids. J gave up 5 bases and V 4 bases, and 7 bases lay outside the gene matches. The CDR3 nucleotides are TGCGCCAGCAGCCCAGGGACAGGGGGACGGACTGAAGCTTTCTTT. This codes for CASSPGTGGRTEAFF.

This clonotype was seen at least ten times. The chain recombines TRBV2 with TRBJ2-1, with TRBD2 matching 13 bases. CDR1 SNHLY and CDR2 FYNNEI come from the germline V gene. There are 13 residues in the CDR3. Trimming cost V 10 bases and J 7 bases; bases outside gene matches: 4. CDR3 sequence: CAKGTSGKNEQFF. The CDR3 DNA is TGTGCCAAAGGGACTAGCGGGAAGAATGAGCAGTTCTTC.

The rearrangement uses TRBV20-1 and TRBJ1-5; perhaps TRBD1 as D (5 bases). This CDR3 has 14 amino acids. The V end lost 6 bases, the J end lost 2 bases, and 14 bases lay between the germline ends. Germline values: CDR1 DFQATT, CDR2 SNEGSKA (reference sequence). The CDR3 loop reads CSAARGAGNQPQHF. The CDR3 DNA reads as TGCAGTGCGGCAAGGGGCGCCGGCAATCAGCCCCAGCATTTT.

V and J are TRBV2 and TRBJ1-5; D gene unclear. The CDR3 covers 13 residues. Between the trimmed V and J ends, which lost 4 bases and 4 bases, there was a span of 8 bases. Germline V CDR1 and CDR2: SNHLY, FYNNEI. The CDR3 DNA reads TGTGCCAGCAGTGTGCAAGGGAATCAGCCCCAGCATTTT. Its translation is CASSVQGNQPQHF.

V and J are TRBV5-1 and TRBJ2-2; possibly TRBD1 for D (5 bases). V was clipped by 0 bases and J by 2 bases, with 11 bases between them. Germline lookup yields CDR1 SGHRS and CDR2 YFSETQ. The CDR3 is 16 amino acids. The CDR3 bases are TGCGCCAGCAGCTTGGCCCGGACATTTAACACCGGGGAGCTGTTTTTT. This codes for CASSLARTFNTGELFF.

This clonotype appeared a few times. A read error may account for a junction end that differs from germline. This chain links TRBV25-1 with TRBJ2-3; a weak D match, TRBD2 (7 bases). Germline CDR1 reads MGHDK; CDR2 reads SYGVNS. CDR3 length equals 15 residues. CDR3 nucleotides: TGTGCCAGCAGCACAGGGCTAGCGGATACCTCTACCCACAGTTTT. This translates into CASSTGLADTSTHSF.

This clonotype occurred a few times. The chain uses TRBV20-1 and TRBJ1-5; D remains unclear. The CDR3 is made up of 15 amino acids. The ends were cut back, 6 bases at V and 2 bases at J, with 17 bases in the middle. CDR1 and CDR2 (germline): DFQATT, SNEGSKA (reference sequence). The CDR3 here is CSAHVRGSGNQPQHF. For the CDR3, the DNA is TGCAGTGCCCACGTCAGAGGGTCGGGCAATCAGCCCCAGCATTTT.

This chain's CDR3 is CATSRSFQREGLETQYF. CDR3 nucleotides: TGTGCCACCAGCAGATCCTTTCAGCGGGAGGGCCTAGAGACCCAGTACTTC. The V call is TRBV15, the J call TRBJ2-5; 10 nucleotides match TRBD2. The CDR3 is 17 amino acids. Per germline, CDR1 LNHNV and CDR2 YYDKDF (reference sequence). The V gene end was trimmed by 2 bases and the J gene end by 4 bases; junction bases not matched to a gene: 10. The whole variable domain, remainder taken from reference TRBV15 and TRBJ2-5, is DAMVIQNPRYQVTQFGKPVTLSCSQTLNHNVMYWYQQKSSQAPKLLFHYYDKDFNNEADTPDNFQSRRPNTSFCFLDIRSPGLGDTAMYLCATSRSFQREGLETQYFGPGTRLLVL.

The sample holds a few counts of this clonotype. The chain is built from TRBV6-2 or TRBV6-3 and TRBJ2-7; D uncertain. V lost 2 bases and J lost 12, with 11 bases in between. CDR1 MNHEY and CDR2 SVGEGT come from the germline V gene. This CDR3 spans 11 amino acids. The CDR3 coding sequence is TGTGCCAGCAGTTACCTCGGTGTGACGTACTTC. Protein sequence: CASSYLGVTYF.

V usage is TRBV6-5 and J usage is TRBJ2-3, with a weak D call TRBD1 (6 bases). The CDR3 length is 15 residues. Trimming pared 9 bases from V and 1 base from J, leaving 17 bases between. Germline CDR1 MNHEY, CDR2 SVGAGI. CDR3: CASRLQGRGTDTQYF. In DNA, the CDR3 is TGTGCCAGTAGATTACAGGGTAGGGGCACAGATACGCAGTATTTT.

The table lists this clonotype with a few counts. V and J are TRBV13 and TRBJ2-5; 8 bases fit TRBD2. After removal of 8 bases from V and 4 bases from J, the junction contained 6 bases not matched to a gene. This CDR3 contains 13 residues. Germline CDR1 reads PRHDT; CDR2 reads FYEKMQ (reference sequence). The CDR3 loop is CASSTGGLETQYF. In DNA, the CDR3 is TGTGCCAGCTCGACGGGGGGGTTAGAGACCCAGTACTTC.

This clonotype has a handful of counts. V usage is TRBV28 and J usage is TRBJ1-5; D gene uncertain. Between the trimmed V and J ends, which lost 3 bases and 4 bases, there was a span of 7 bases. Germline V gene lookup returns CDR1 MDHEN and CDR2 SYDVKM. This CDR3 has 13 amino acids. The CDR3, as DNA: TGTGCCAGCAGTTTTTGGGAGAATCAGCCCCAGCATTTT. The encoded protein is CASSFWENQPQHF.

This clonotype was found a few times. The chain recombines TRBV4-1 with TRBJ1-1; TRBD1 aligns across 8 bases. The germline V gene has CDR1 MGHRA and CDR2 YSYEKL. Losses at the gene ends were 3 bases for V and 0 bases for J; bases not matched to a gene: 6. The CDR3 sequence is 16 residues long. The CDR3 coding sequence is TGCGCCAGCAGCCACGCACAGGGGGAGATGAACACTGAAGCTTTCTTT. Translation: CASSHAQGEMNTEAFF.

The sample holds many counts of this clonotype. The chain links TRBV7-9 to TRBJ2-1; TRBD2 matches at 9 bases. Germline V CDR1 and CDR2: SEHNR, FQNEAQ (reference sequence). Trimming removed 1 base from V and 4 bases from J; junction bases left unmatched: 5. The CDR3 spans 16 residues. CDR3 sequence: CASSLGGLAFYNEQFF. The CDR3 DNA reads TGTGCCAGCAGCTTAGGGGGACTAGCATTTTACAATGAGCAGTTCTTC.

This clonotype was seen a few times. CDR3 region: CASSYSPRTYEQYV. CDR3 bases: TGTGCCAGCAGTTACTCCCCCAGAACCTACGAGCAGTACGTC. The chain recombines TRBV6-2 or TRBV6-3 with TRBJ2-7; D gene ambiguous. This CDR3 has 14 residues. Trimming shortened V by 0 bases and J by 2 bases, and 8 bases separated the two germline ends. Germline CDR1 and CDR2: MNHEY and SVGEGT.

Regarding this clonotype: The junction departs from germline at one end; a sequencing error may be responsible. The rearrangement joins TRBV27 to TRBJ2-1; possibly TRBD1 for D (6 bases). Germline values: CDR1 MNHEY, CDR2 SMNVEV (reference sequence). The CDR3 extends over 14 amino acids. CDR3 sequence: CPSSLTDSMSEQFF. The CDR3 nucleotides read TGTCCCAGCAGTTTAACGGACAGTATGAGTGAGCAGTTCTTC.

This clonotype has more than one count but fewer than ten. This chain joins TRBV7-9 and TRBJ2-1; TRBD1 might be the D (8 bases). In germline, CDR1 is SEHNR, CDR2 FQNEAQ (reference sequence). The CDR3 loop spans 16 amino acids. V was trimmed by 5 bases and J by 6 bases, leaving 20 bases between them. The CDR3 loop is CASSRDRGLTTNEQFF. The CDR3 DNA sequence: TGTGCCAGCAGCCGAGACAGGGGACTAACTACCAATGAGCAGTTCTTC.

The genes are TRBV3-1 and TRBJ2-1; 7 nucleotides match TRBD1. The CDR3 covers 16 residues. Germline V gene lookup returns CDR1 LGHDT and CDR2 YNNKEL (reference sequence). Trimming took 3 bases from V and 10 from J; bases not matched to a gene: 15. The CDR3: CASSQSTGSSRAEQFF. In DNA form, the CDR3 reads TGTGCCAGCAGCCAGTCGACAGGGTCCAGTAGGGCGGAGCAGTTCTTC.